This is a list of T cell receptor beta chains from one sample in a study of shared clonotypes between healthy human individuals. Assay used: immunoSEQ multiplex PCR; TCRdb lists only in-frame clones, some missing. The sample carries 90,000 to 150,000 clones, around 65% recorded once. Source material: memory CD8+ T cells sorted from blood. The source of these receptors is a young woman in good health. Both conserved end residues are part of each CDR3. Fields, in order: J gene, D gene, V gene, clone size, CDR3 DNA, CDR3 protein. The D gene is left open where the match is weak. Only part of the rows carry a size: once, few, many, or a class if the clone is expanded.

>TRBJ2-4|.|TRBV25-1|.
TGTGCCAGCAGTGAAGCAAAGGGGGGGGACAAAAACATTCAGTACTTC
CASSEAKGGDKNIQYF
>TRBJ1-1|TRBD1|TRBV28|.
TGTGCCAGCAAACCCTCGCAGGGGGCGGTCACTGAAGCTTTCTTT
CASKPSQGAVTEAFF
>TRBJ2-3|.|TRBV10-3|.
TGTGCCACCAGGTTAGGAGATGGCACAGATACGCAGTATTTT
CATRLGDGTDTQYF
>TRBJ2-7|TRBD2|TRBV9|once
TGTGCCAGCAGCGCCCGACCTAGCGGGTTCTACGAGCAGTACTTC
CASSARPSGFYEQYF
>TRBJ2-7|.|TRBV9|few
TGTGCCAGCTTGCGTCTCCGGGACGAGCAGTACTTC
CASLRLRDEQYF
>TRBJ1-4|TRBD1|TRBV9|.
TGTGCCAGCAGCGTAGGAGGGACAGATGAAAAACTGTTTTTT
CASSVGGTDEKLFF
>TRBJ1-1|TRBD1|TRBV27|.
TGTGCCAGCAGTCTACATGGGGACAGGGTGGGAGCTTTCTTT
CASSLHGDRVGAFF
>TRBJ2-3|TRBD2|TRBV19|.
TGTGCCAGTATGGTTGGAGCGGGAGGGTCGGATACGCAGTATTTT
CASMVGAGGSDTQYF
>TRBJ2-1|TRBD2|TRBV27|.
TGTGCCAGCAGCCCCGGGGTTAGCGGGACCTACAATGAGCAGTTCTTC
CASSPGVSGTYNEQFF
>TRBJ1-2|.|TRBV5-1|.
TGCGCCAGCAGCTTGGTAGCCAGTAACTATGGCTACACCTTC
CASSLVASNYGYTF
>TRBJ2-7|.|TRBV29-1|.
TGCAGCGTTGAAGAGCGCGAGACAGGCCTCTCCTACGAGCAGTACTTC
CSVEERETGLSYEQYF
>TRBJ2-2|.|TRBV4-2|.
TGTGCCAGCAGCCAAGTTTTGGGGCCCGGGGAGCTGTTTTTT
CASSQVLGPGELFF
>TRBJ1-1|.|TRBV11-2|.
TGTGCCAGCAGCTTAAATCCGAACACTGAAGCTTTCTTT
CASSLNPNTEAFF
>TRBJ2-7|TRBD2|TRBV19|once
TGTGCCAGTAGTATACCGACCCCCCCGACGGGACTAAATTACGAGCAGTACTTC
CASSIPTPPTGLNYEQYF
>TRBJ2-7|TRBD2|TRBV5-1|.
TGCGCCAGCAGCTTCTTTGGTAGCGGGAGGACCTACGAGCAGTACTTC
CASSFFGSGRTYEQYF
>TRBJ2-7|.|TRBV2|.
TGTGCCAGCAGTGAACTGCCCAAGATCGTAATGGGTAACTACGAGCAGTACTTC
CASSELPKIVMGNYEQYF
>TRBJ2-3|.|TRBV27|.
TGTGCCAGCAGTTCCCCATTCCAAGATACGCAGTATTTT
CASSSPFQDTQYF
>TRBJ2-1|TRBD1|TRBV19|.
TGTGCCAGTGCTCCGGGACAGGGCGACTACAATGAGCAGTTCTTC
CASAPGQGDYNEQFF
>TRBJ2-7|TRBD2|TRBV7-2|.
TGTGCCAGCAGTCGGGGACTAGCGGGAGGAATGTACGAGCAGTACTTC
CASSRGLAGGMYEQYF